This TCR beta chain is from a study of Tregs in tolerant kidney transplant recipients. Points on this clone: Its target is unknown. The CDR3 goes on 3 residues after the read ends, and that part is filled in from the germline J gene.

Germline lookup yields CDR1 DFQATT and CDR2 SNEGSKA (reference sequence). With 6 bases removed from V and 6 bases from J, the gap between germline ends came to 18 bases. The length of the CDR3 is 13 residues. Recipients received nonmyeloablative bone marrow transplants from related graft donors, with transient mixed chimerism. Study-level points and caveats: Expanding Tregs on activated donor B cells appeared to best identify donor-specific TCRbeta clones. This study did not directly address biological reproducibility.

The repertoire was sequenced with immunoSEQ multiplex PCR; TCRdb's copy has only in-frame clones and lacks some. Recorded for this sample: 5,000 or so clones. The rearrangement links TRBV20-1 to TRBJ2-7; no definite D call. The sample was CD4+ T cells from blood (PBMCs), taken roughly 14 months after the transplant. The clonotype originates from a human patient who received a combined kidney and bone marrow transplant. Part of the T cells may come from the graft donor. The CDR3 DNA, read in part, is TGCAGTGCCATCGCCGGGTTCTTCGGCGAG. Translation gives CSAIAGFFGE. The full-length CDR3 reads as CSAIAGFFGEQYF.